Listed below are T cell receptor beta chains from one sample, sequenced in a study of cytomegalovirus exposure and HLA in healthy donors. The repertoire was sequenced with immunoSEQ multiplex PCR; TCRdb's copy has only in-frame clones and lacks some. The data hold more than 95,000 clones, with less than 80% observed a single time. What was sequenced was PBMCs. The source of these receptors is a woman between 40 and 50 years old in good health and CMV-seropositive. Each CDR3 is given without its conserved first and last residue. The D gene is left open where the match is weak. Part of the rows lack a size; the others show once, few, many or a class for expanded clones.

d_gene	abundance	v_gene	CDR3aa
.	few	TRBV7-9	ASSSDRNIQY
.	few	TRBV27	ASRNLLTDTQY
TRBD1	.	TRBV2	ASSPRDRYNQPQH
.	.	TRBV10-2	ASSDSGGTQPQH
.	.	TRBV19	ASSIGSSGANVLT
TRBD1	.	TRBV6-5	ASSYGQGIGYT
.	few	TRBV30	AWGGGGVSGGYT
TRBD1	.	TRBV9	ASSATGGQASGNTIY
TRBD1	.	TRBV4-3	ASSQESGGADGYT
.	once	TRBV6-5	ASSPGGLDTEAF
TRBD2	.	TRBV5-4	ASSPSGRADEQY
.	.	TRBV19	ASSSSSIETQY
TRBD2	.	TRBV19	ASLLGGGPTGELF
TRBD2	.	TRBV30	ASRTSGSTDTQY
TRBD1	.	TRBV10-3	AISESKGTGEDEQY